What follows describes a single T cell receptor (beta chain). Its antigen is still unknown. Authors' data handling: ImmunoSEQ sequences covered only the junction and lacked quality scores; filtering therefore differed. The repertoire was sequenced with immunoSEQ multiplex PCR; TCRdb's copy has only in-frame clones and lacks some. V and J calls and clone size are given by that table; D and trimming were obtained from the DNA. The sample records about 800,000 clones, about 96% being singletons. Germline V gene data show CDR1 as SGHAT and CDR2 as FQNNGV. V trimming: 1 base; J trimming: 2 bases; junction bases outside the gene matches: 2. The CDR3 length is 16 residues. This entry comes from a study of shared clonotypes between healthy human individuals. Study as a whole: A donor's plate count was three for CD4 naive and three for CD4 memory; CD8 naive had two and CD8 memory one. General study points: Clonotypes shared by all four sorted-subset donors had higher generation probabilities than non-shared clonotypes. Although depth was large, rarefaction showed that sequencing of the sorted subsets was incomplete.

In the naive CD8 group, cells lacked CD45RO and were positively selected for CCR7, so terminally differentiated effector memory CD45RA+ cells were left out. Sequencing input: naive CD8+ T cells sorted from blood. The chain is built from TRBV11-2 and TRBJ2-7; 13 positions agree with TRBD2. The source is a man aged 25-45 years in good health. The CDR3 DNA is TGTGCCAGCAGCTTAGCCGGGACTAGCGGGGCCTACGAGCAGTACTTC. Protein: CASSLAGTSGAYEQYF.